The clone carrying this TCR beta chain has a count of ten or more. What it binds is not known. The sample belongs to a study of response to subunit inactivated influenza vaccine. Findings and caveats of the study: That few new T cells are recruited by each seasonal influenza vaccination was the authors' suggestion.

The germline V gene has CDR1 SGHRS and CDR2 YFSETQ. This CDR3 is 15 amino acids long. The ends were cut back, 0 bases at V and 3 bases at J, with 9 bases in the middle. TCRdb reprocessed the RT-PCR reads with MiXCR, giving one entry per CDR3 protein. The sample holds 250,000 to 350,000 distinct CDR3 sequences; 20% to 25% are singletons and the top ten take 9% to 12%. The sequence derives from a man between 50 and 75 years old who received an inactivated influenza vaccine. The gene calls are TRBV5-1 and TRBJ2-2; D might be TRBD1 (6 bases). This sample comprised PBMCs from blood, obtained approximately 20 months after vaccination. CDR3: CASSLGQGYTGELFF. In DNA form, the CDR3 reads TGCGCCAGCAGCTTGGGTCAGGGGTACACCGGGGAGCTGTTTTTT.